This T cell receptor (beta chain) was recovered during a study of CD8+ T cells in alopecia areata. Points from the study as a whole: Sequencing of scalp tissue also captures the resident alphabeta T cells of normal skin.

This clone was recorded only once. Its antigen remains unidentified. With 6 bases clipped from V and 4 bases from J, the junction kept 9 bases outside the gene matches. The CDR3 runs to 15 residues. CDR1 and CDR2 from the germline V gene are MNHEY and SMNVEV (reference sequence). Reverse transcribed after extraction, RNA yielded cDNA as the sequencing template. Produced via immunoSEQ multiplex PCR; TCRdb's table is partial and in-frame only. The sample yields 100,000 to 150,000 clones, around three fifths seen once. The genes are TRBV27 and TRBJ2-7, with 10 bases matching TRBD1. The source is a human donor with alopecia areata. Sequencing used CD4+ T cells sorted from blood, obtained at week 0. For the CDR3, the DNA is TGTGCCAGCAGGACTCCGGGACAGGGGACTTACGAGCAGTACTTC. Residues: CASRTPGQGTYEQYF.